Following are 20 T cell receptor beta chains from one sample sequenced in a study of CD8 T cells in Susac syndrome. Random hexamers were used to reverse transcribe the RNA input (about 0.5 to 1 ug). One entry per CDR3 protein results from TCRdb running MiXCR on the immunoSEQ multiplex PCR reads. Of fewer than 200,000 distinct CDR3 sequences in the sample, approximately 94% are singletons; the top ten hold less than 0.12%. The sample comprised CD4+ T cells from PBMCs. Every receptor here comes from a human donor in good health.

V and J are TRBV3-1 and TRBJ2-1; D call uncertain. V was clipped by 2 bases and J by 7 bases, with 12 bases between them. The CDR3 is 14 residues long. From germline, CDR1 is LGHDT and CDR2 YNNKEL (reference sequence). The CDR3 loop is CASSQHTGLNEQFF. CDR3 nucleotide sequence: TGTGCCAGCAGCCAACACACGGGCTTGAATGAGCAGTTCTTC.

V gene TRBV20-1 combines with J gene TRBJ1-5, with 9 bases lining up with TRBD1. The germline V gene encodes CDR1 DFQATT and CDR2 SNEGSKA (reference sequence). The CDR3 spans 16 residues. V lost 6 bases to trimming and J lost 0 bases; unmatched junction nucleotides: 9. As DNA, the CDR3 is TGCAGTGCCCACGACAGGGGGGCTTATAGCAATCAGCCCCAGCATTTT. Protein sequence: CSAHDRGAYSNQPQHF.

V and J are TRBV20-1 and TRBJ2-1; D unclear. The germline V gene encodes CDR1 DFQATT and CDR2 SNEGSKA (reference sequence). CDR3 length equals 11 residues. V gave up 6 bases and J gave up 5 bases, with 8 bases separating them. CDR3 protein: CSARSNNEQFF. The CDR3 region has the DNA TGCAGTGCCAGATCGAACAATGAGCAGTTCTTC.

This rearrangement joins TRBV29-1 to TRBJ1-1; no clear D gene. CDR1 is SQVTM, CDR2 ANQGSEA, per germline. Trimming took off 4 bases at V and 4 bases at J, with 13 bases between the two ends. The CDR3 length is 13 residues. The CDR3 coding sequence is TGCAGCGTTGTTAGAGGCCGTGGCACTGAAGCTTTCTTT. Its translation is CSVVRGRGTEAFF.

The chain couples TRBV4-1 to TRBJ2-7, with D tentatively TRBD1 or TRBD2 (6 bases each). The V end was cut by 1 base, the J end by 3 bases, with 19 bases between. Looked up from germline, CDR1 is MGHRA and CDR2 is YSYEKL. The CDR3 has 17 residues. In DNA form, the CDR3 reads TGCGCCAGCAGCCAAGGTCCGGCTTGGGGGGCCCACTACGAGCAGTACTTC. Translated, it gives CASSQGPAWGAHYEQYF.

The rearrangement joins TRBV18 to TRBJ1-5, with 8 bases fitting TRBD1. With 5 bases clipped from V and 4 bases from J, the junction kept 1 base outside the gene matches. Germline V gene data show CDR1 as KGHSH and CDR2 as LQKENI. The CDR3 totals 13 residues. The CDR3 reads CASSGQGNQPQHF. CDR3 coding DNA: TGTGCCAGCTCAGGACAGGGAAATCAGCCCCAGCATTTT.

The V and J genes are TRBV29-1 and TRBJ2-7, with D uncertain. The V gene lost 6 bases and the J gene lost 3 bases, with 12 bases spanning the gap. The CDR3 loop spans 12 amino acids. Germline V lookup: CDR1 SQVTM, CDR2 ANQGSEA. CDR3 in amino acids: CSVAQEFYEQYF. The CDR3 DNA reads TGCAGCGTCGCTCAGGAATTCTACGAGCAGTACTTC.

The J gene is TRBJ1-5, the V gene TRBV29-1; D call uncertain. The V gene lost 4 bases and the J gene lost 6 bases, with 13 bases spanning the gap. Germline assignment: CDR1 SQVTM and CDR2 ANQGSEA. This CDR3 is 13 amino acids long. CDR3 loop: CSVGSVRSQPQHF. CDR3 nucleotide sequence: TGCAGCGTTGGATCAGTCCGGTCTCAGCCCCAGCATTTT. Filled out from reference TRBV29-1 and TRBJ1-5, the complete variable domain reads SAVISQKPSRDICQRGTSLTIQCQVDSQVTMMFWYRQQPGQSLTLIATANQGSEATYESGFVIDKFPISRPNLTFSTLTVSNMSPEDSSIYLCSVGSVRSQPQHFGDGTRLSIL.

The chain is built from TRBV27 and TRBJ2-7, with 11 bases lining up with TRBD2. This CDR3 region has 15 residues. Germline V gene sequence: CDR1 MNHEY, CDR2 SMNVEV (reference sequence). V was pared by 5 bases and J by 4 bases, with 7 bases of the junction left unmatched. The CDR3 loop reads CASSRTGTSGYEQYF. The DNA of the CDR3 is TGTGCCAGCAGTCGAACCGGGACTAGCGGATACGAGCAGTACTTC.

The J gene is TRBJ2-1, the V gene TRBV23-1, with D tentatively TRBD1 (6 bases). TRBV23-1 qualifies as an ORF whose function is uncertain. The CDR3 is 16 amino acids. The V end lost 7 bases, the J end lost 0 bases, and 16 bases lay between the germline ends. The CDR3 region has the DNA TGCGCCAGCACCCCCCAGACGGACAGCTCCTACAATGAGCAGTTCTTC. Translating gives CASTPQTDSSYNEQFF.

J is TRBJ1-5 and V is TRBV29-1; D might be TRBD1 (5 bases). The CDR3 covers 13 residues. The germline gives CDR1 SQVTM, CDR2 ANQGSEA. Trimming cost V 6 bases and J 6 bases, with 15 bases left between them. The CDR3 DNA sequence: TGCAGCGTACTGCAGGGCGGAGGTCAGCCCCAGCATTTT. Residues: CSVLQGGGQPQHF. Combining the CDR3 with reference TRBV29-1 and TRBJ1-5 gives the whole variable domain SAVISQKPSRDICQRGTSLTIQCQVDSQVTMMFWYRQQPGQSLTLIATANQGSEATYESGFVIDKFPISRPNLTFSTLTVSNMSPEDSSIYLCSVLQGGGQPQHFGDGTRLSIL.

The J gene is TRBJ1-1, the V gene TRBV12-3 or TRBV12-4, with a tentative D call TRBD1 (6 bases). The length of the CDR3 is 14 residues. Trimming took off 3 bases at V and 4 bases at J, with 12 bases between the two ends. The chain's CDR3 is CASSLTGASTEAFF. Here the CDR3 DNA reads TGTGCCAGCAGTTTGACGGGGGCCAGCACTGAAGCTTTCTTT.

The chain recombines TRBV24-1 with TRBJ1-5; the D gene is possibly TRBD1 (5 bases). The V end was cut by 6 bases, the J end by 3 bases, with 11 bases between. The CDR3 consists of 14 residues. Germline V gene lookup returns CDR1 KGHDR and CDR2 SFDVKD. Here the CDR3 DNA reads TGTGCCACCAGTCCGGGACGGAACAATCAGCCCCAGCATTTT. Translating it yields CATSPGRNNQPQHF.

This clonotype came up once. V gene TRBV3-1 combines with J gene TRBJ2-4; D is ambiguous. Trimming pared 3 bases from V and 0 bases from J, leaving 9 bases between. The CDR3 sequence is 15 residues long. Germline CDR1 and CDR2: LGHDT and YNNKEL (reference sequence). The CDR3 sequence is CASSQRTVAKNIQYF. CDR3 DNA: TGTGCCAGCAGCCAGAGGACGGTAGCCAAAAACATTCAGTACTTC.

This rearrangement joins TRBV9 to TRBJ2-3; TRBD2 aligns across 8 bases. Germline lookup yields CDR1 SGDLS and CDR2 YYNGEE. J lost 6 bases, V lost 4 bases, and 7 bases had no gene match. There are 14 residues in the CDR3. Written as DNA, the CDR3 is TGTGCCAGCAGCTTCAGCGGGAGTCAGGATACGCAGTATTTT. Protein product: CASSFSGSQDTQYF.

This clonotype was seen just once. The J gene is TRBJ2-3, the V gene TRBV30, with 7 bases matching TRBD1. This CDR3 comprises 14 residues. Germline-derived CDR1 and CDR2 are GTSNPN and SVGIG (reference sequence). The J segment lost 0 bases and the V segment lost 3 bases, leaving 3 bases of the junction unmatched. The CDR3 DNA reads as TGTGCCTGGAGGAAGGGGGCCAGCACAGATACGCAGTATTTT. Its translation: CAWRKGASTDTQYF.

V is TRBV29-1 and J is TRBJ2-1, with 7 bases that match TRBD2. Germline trimming cut 7 bases from V and 6 bases from J; bases unmatched to any gene: 9. The CDR3 covers 13 residues. Germline CDR1 and CDR2: SQVTM and ANQGSEA. CDR3 in amino acids: CSAETSPGNEQFF. The DNA for the CDR3 is TGCAGCGCAGAGACTAGCCCGGGCAATGAGCAGTTCTTC.

V is TRBV29-1 and J is TRBJ2-6; maybe TRBD2 (7 bases). V dropped 2 bases and J dropped 1 base, with 9 bases sitting between them. The CDR3 runs 15 residues. Germline V gene data show CDR1 as SQVTM and CDR2 as ANQGSEA. The CDR3 region has the DNA TGCAGCGTTGAAAAGGGGGGGTCTGGGGCCAACGTCCTGACTTTC. It encodes CSVEKGGSGANVLTF.

The chain employs TRBV5-1 and TRBJ2-1; TRBD2 agrees at 9 bases. V shed 6 bases, J shed 5 bases, and the junction held 9 bases outside the gene matches. CDR3 length equals 15 residues. Germline V gene sequence: CDR1 SGHRS, CDR2 YFSETQ. CDR3 sequence: CASTYGGRADNEQFF. The CDR3 coding sequence is TGCGCCAGCACTTATGGCGGGAGGGCGGACAATGAGCAGTTCTTC. The variable domain in full, with the rest retrieved from reference TRBV5-1 and TRBJ2-1, is KAGVTQTPRYLIKTRGQQVTLSCSPISGHRSVSWYQQTPGQGLQFLFEYFSETQRNKGNFPGRFSGRQFSNSRSEMNVSTLELGDSALYLCASTYGGRADNEQFFGPGTRLTVL.

This clonotype was recorded only once. This chain's CDR3 is CASSTNRESYGYTF. The CDR3 DNA follows: TGTGCCAGCAGCACTAACCGGGAATCCTATGGCTACACCTTC. This chain uses TRBV9 with TRBJ1-2; D call uncertain. This CDR3 has 14 residues. V lost 4 bases, J lost 4 bases, and 14 bases lay in between. CDR1 is SGDLS and CDR2 is YYNGEE in the germline V gene.